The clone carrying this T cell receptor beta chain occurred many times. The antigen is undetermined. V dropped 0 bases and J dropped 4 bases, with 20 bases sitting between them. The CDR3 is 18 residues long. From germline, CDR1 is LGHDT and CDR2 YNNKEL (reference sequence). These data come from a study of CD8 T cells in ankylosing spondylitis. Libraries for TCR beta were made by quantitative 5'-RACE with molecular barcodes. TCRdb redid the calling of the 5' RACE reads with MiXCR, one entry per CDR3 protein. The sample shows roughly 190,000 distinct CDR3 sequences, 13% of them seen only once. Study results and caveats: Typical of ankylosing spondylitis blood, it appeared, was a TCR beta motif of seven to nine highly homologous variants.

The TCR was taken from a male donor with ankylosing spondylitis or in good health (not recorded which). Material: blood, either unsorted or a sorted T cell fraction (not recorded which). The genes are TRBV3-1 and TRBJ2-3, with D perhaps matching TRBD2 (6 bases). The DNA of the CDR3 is TGTGCCAGCAGCCAAGACATAGCGGAAGCGGTCGGTGCAGATACGCAGTATTTT. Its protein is CASSQDIAEAVGADTQYF.